This passage covers 30 T cell receptor beta chains from one sample sequenced in a study of blood T cells in healthy people across ages. Sample-barcoded 5' priming and a J-beta primer mix drove a second PCR of 7 to 11 cycles. Via MiXCR, TCRdb re-called the 5' RACE reads, giving one row per CDR3 protein. The sample shows around 820,000 distinct CDR3 sequences, 25% of them seen only once. This same sample was also taken into another study, of T cells of mothers and their children.

The sequencing sample was made of blood. Receptor source: a boy aged 5-17 years in good health.

The V and J genes are TRBV20-1 and TRBJ1-6; D gene ambiguous. Germline V gene sequence: CDR1 DFQATT, CDR2 SNEGSKA (reference sequence). V was clipped by 0 bases and J by 9 bases, with 15 bases between them. This CDR3 is 15 amino acids long. CDR3 region: CSAREGTDGGSPLHF. The DNA for the CDR3 is TGCAGTGCTAGAGAGGGTACCGACGGCGGTTCACCCCTCCACTTT.

J is TRBJ2-5 and V is TRBV20-1; the D is unclear. V lost 1 base, J lost 3 bases, and 21 bases lay in between. Germline V gives CDR1 DFQATT, CDR2 SNEGSKA (reference sequence). The CDR3 is 17 residues long. CDR3 coding DNA: TGCAGTGCTAGAGTAGGGCAGGCAACCTACCCTGAAGAGACCCAGTACTTC. Amino acids: CSARVGQATYPEETQYF.

In this sample, this clonotype turned up a few times. V usage is TRBV6-2 or TRBV6-3 and J usage is TRBJ1-5; 7 bases are a match to TRBD1. Germline-derived CDR1 and CDR2 are MNHEY and SVGEGT. V gave up 6 bases and J gave up 2 bases; unmatched junction bases: 7. CDR3 length equals 15 residues. CDR3 sequence reads: CASSRTGDGNQPQHF. CDR3 nucleotide sequence: TGTGCCAGCAGCCGGACAGGTGATGGCAATCAGCCCCAGCATTTT.

This clonotype appeared a few times. The chain is built from TRBV7-2 and TRBJ2-7; TRBD1 matches 7 bases. Germline V gene sequence: CDR1 SGHTA, CDR2 FQGNSA. The CDR3 is made up of 16 amino acids. The V gene end was trimmed by 3 bases and the J gene end by 2 bases; junction bases not matched to a gene: 10. This CDR3 is CASSFDGQARTYEQYF. The CDR3 bases are TGTGCCAGCAGCTTCGACGGACAGGCCCGAACCTACGAGCAGTACTTC.

A few counts support this clonotype. The CDR3 sequence: CASRGQADYEQYF. The CDR3 DNA is TGTGCCAGCAGAGGACAGGCAGACTACGAGCAGTACTTC. The chain recombines TRBV25-1 with TRBJ2-7, with 7 positions matching TRBD1. Unmatched junction bases numbered 5, after V lost 6 bases and J lost 3 bases. CDR1 and CDR2 (germline): MGHDK, SYGVNS. The CDR3 is 13 amino acids.

The chain has TRBV28 and TRBJ1-2; TRBD1 matches at 9 bases. Germline lookup yields CDR1 MDHEN and CDR2 SYDVKM. Trimming cost V 0 bases and J 4 bases; bases outside gene matches: 9. The CDR3 runs 17 residues. DNA of the CDR3: TGTGCCAGCAGTTTATGGGGCGCACAGGGGGCCGTCTATGGCTACACCTTC. This gives the protein CASSLWGAQGAVYGYTF.

This clonotype was counted only a few times. The chain couples TRBV15 to TRBJ2-2, with no clear D. With 1 base removed from V and 5 bases from J, the gap between germline ends came to 5 bases. This CDR3 has 13 residues. The germline gives CDR1 LNHNV, CDR2 YYDKDF (reference sequence). CDR3 in amino acids: CATSRGSTGELFF. Here the CDR3 DNA reads TGTGCCACCAGCAGAGGATCGACCGGGGAGCTGTTTTTT.

This clonotype came up a few times. V and J are TRBV20-1 and TRBJ2-7, with D maybe TRBD2 (5 bases). Deletions cut 5 bases from V and 2 bases from J, with 16 bases between. Germline-derived CDR1 and CDR2 are DFQATT and SNEGSKA (reference sequence). The CDR3 runs 14 residues. For the CDR3, the DNA is TGCAGTGCTGAAGAAAGGAGGCCCACCTACGAGCAGTACTTC. It yields the protein CSAEERRPTYEQYF.

CDR3 loop: CASSQVGYGVYTEAFF. The CDR3 region has the DNA TGTGCCAGCAGCCAAGTGGGATATGGGGTCTACACTGAAGCTTTCTTT. This chain connects TRBV3-1 to TRBJ1-1, with D unclear. This CDR3 is built from 16 residues. The ends were cut back, 1 base at V and 3 bases at J, with 15 bases in the middle. The germline V gene encodes CDR1 LGHDT and CDR2 YNNKEL (reference sequence).

V usage is TRBV30 and J usage is TRBJ2-1, with TRBD2 as a possible D gene (6 bases). The V and J ends lost 0 bases and 5 bases respectively, with 11 bases between them. The CDR3 sequence is 14 residues long. CDR1 GTSNPN and CDR2 SVGIG come from the germline V gene (reference sequence). CDR3 sequence reads: CAWSVLRGNNEQFF. The CDR3 DNA follows: TGTGCCTGGAGTGTACTACGGGGGAACAATGAGCAGTTCTTC.

This clonotype has just a few counts. The chain uses TRBV27 and TRBJ2-5; 10 positions match TRBD1. The DNA end is a closer match to TRBJ2-7, so the J assignment may be wrong. The CDR3 loop spans 14 amino acids. The germline gives CDR1 MNHEY, CDR2 SMNVEV (reference sequence). CDR3 sequence reads: CASSSGTGVNEQYF. CDR3 nucleotide sequence: TGTGCCAGCAGTTCCGGGACAGGGGTCAACGAGCAGTACTTC.

The chain couples TRBV28 to TRBJ2-1, with 9 bases that match TRBD2. The length of the CDR3 is 15 residues. The V segment lost 11 bases and the J segment 1 base; nucleotides outside the gene matches: 9. Germline lookup yields CDR1 MDHEN and CDR2 SYDVKM. The CDR3 DNA reads as TGTGCCGGGTCCCCTAGCGGGACTTCCTACAATGAGCAGTTCTTC. It is translated as CAGSPSGTSYNEQFF.

This chain links TRBV29-1 with TRBJ1-2; D gene uncertain. Germline V gives CDR1 SQVTM, CDR2 ANQGSEA. The CDR3 loop spans 13 amino acids. V was trimmed by 2 bases and J by 0 bases, leaving 7 bases between them. The CDR3 protein is CSVEYSANYGYTF. As DNA, the CDR3 is TGCAGCGTTGAATATTCTGCTAACTATGGCTACACCTTC. Looking up the rest from reference TRBV29-1 and TRBJ1-2 gives the full variable domain: SAVISQKPSRDICQRGTSLTIQCQVDSQVTMMFWYRQQPGQSLTLIATANQGSEATYESGFVIDKFPISRPNLTFSTLTVSNMSPEDSSIYLCSVEYSANYGYTFGSGTRLTVV.

This sequence joins TRBV7-8 and TRBJ1-5; tentatively, D is TRBD1 (5 bases). Germline V CDR1 and CDR2: SGHVS, FQNEAQ. Trimming pared 0 bases from V and 6 bases from J, leaving 15 bases between. The CDR3 consists of 16 residues. The CDR3 nucleotides are TGTGCCAGCAGCTTAGCGGGAAGGGTGGGGGGTCAGCCCCAGCATTTT. Protein: CASSLAGRVGGQPQHF. Full variable domain (rest looked up from reference TRBV7-8 and TRBJ1-5): GAGVSQSPRYKVAKRGQDVALRCDPISGHVSLFWYQQALGQGPEFLTYFQNEAQLDKSGLPSDRFFAERPEGSVSTLKIQRTQQEDSAVYLCASSLAGRVGGQPQHFGDGTRLSIL.

The chain employs TRBV25-1 and TRBJ2-4, with TRBD2 identical over 7 bases. The CDR3 sequence is 13 residues long. With V trimmed by 6 bases and J by 9 bases, 8 bases remained unmatched. Germline CDR1 MGHDK, CDR2 SYGVNS. The CDR3 nucleotides read TGTGCCAGCAGCGGCGTAGGGGAGGGCATTCAGTACTTC. It codes for CASSGVGEGIQYF.

This chain connects TRBV13 to TRBJ1-2; 7 bases are shared with TRBD1. The V gene's germline CDR1 is PRHDT and CDR2 FYEKMQ (reference sequence). This CDR3 comprises 15 residues. The V segment lost 1 base and the J segment 7 bases; nucleotides outside the gene matches: 9. Written as DNA, the CDR3 is TGTGCCAGCAGCTTAGAGAGGGGGCCGAACGGTGGCTACACCTTC. Translation: CASSLERGPNGGYTF.

This chain connects TRBV29-1 to TRBJ2-7; D unclear. With 6 bases removed from V and 0 bases from J, the gap between germline ends came to 12 bases. The CDR3 runs to 13 residues. The germline gives CDR1 SQVTM, CDR2 ANQGSEA. The CDR3 is CSVSTDTSYEQYF. DNA of the CDR3: TGCAGCGTGTCCACCGATACCTCCTACGAGCAGTACTTC.

The genes are TRBV2 and TRBJ1-3; D is uncertain. Germline V lookup: CDR1 SNHLY, CDR2 FYNNEI. The CDR3 sequence is 15 residues long. With 1 base removed from V and 4 bases from J, the gap between germline ends came to 11 bases. The CDR3 sequence: CASSEEAARGNTIYF. CDR3 nucleotide sequence: TGTGCCAGCAGTGAAGAGGCGGCGAGGGGAAACACCATATATTTT.

The gene calls are TRBV29-1 and TRBJ2-3; D remains ambiguous. V gave up 2 bases and J gave up 2 bases, with 11 bases separating them. Per the germline V gene, CDR1 is SQVTM and CDR2 is ANQGSEA. The CDR3 has 14 amino acids. DNA for the CDR3: TGCAGCGTTGAAACCCCAGGCATCACAGATACGCAGTATTTT. Amino acids: CSVETPGITDTQYF.

The chain combines TRBV29-1 with TRBJ1-2, with D possibly TRBD1 on 6 matching bases. CDR1 and CDR2 (germline): SQVTM, ANQGSEA. V shed 0 bases and J shed 8 bases, with 13 bases lying between them. This CDR3 contains 13 residues. CDR3 sequence reads: CSVEDRAGEGYTF. DNA of the CDR3: TGCAGCGTTGAAGATCGGGCAGGGGAGGGCTACACCTTC.

The CDR3 bases are TGTGCCATCAGTGAGACTCGGTGGGAGACCCAGTACTTC. Protein: CAISETRWETQYF. The V and J genes are TRBV10-3 and TRBJ2-5; no clear D. Deletions cut 2 bases from V and 5 bases from J, with 9 bases between. The CDR3 length is 13 residues. Germline V gives CDR1 ENHRY, CDR2 SYGVKD.

This clonotype turned up a few times. The CDR3 loop reads CASSSPTGGFYGYTF. The CDR3 DNA sequence: TGTGCCAGCAGTAGCCCCACGGGTGGATTCTATGGCTACACCTTC. The gene calls are TRBV6-2 or TRBV6-3 and TRBJ1-2; D is uncertain. CDR3 length: 15 residues. Per the germline V gene, CDR1 is MNHEY and CDR2 is SVGEGT. Trimming took off 5 bases at V and 4 bases at J, with 17 bases between the two ends.

This clonotype was recorded at least ten times. The chain has TRBV7-9 and TRBJ2-7; no definite D call. CDR1 SEHNR and CDR2 FQNEAQ come from the germline V gene (reference sequence). This CDR3 is built from 15 residues. The V end was cut by 1 base, the J end by 3 bases, with 13 bases between. In nucleotides, the CDR3 is TGTGCCAGCAGCTTAGGGGCGGTTGGAGACTACGAGCAGTACTTC. Amino acid sequence: CASSLGAVGDYEQYF.

This clonotype was observed a few times. The J gene is TRBJ2-4, the V gene TRBV20-1, with 8 bases that match TRBD2. The CDR3 is 14 residues long. Trimming at V came to 5 bases and at J to 8 bases, leaving 11 bases not matched to a gene. Germline V gives CDR1 DFQATT, CDR2 SNEGSKA (reference sequence). CDR3 in amino acids: CSAGQRERGDIQYF. CDR3 bases: TGCAGTGCTGGCCAGCGGGAGAGGGGAGACATTCAGTACTTC.

The rearrangement links TRBV12-3 or TRBV12-4 to TRBJ2-5; the D gene could be TRBD1 or TRBD2 (6 bases each). The CDR3 extends over 10 amino acids. Written as DNA, the CDR3 is TGTGTCACAGGGAGGGAGACCCAGTACTTC. Encoded protein: CVTGRETQYF.

The V and J genes are TRBV7-6 and TRBJ1-5; 7 bases match TRBD1. The CDR3 has 15 residues. Germline loops: CDR1 SGHVS, CDR2 FNYEAQ. Trimming at V came to 4 bases and at J to 4 bases, leaving 7 bases not matched to a gene. Here the CDR3 DNA reads TGTGCCAGCAGCTCCCAGGCAGGGGGTAATCAGCCCCAGCATTTT. This translates into CASSSQAGGNQPQHF.

The chain recombines TRBV29-1 with TRBJ2-7; TRBD2 agrees at 11 bases. This CDR3 comprises 12 residues. V gave up 6 bases and J gave up 6 bases; unmatched junction bases: 4. Germline CDR1 SQVTM, CDR2 ANQGSEA. The CDR3: CSVDGLAGEQYF. DNA of the CDR3: TGCAGCGTAGACGGACTAGCGGGCGAGCAGTACTTC.

This clonotype was seen more than once but under ten times. V usage is TRBV7-2 and J usage is TRBJ1-4; 7 bases map to TRBD1. Germline values: CDR1 SGHTA, CDR2 FQGNSA. The CDR3 runs to 14 residues. V trimming: 6 bases; J trimming: 7 bases; junction bases outside the gene matches: 8. CDR3 loop: CASRKQGTGEKLFF. The CDR3 DNA follows: TGTGCCAGCAGAAAACAGGGGACGGGTGAAAAACTGTTTTTT.

The chain is built from TRBV28 and TRBJ1-1; D gene ambiguous. V was trimmed by 5 bases and J by 0 bases, leaving 10 bases between them. This CDR3 contains 14 residues. CDR1 and CDR2 (germline): MDHEN, SYDVKM. The CDR3 loop is CASSESYMNTEAFF. In DNA form, the CDR3 reads TGTGCCAGCAGTGAGAGCTACATGAACACTGAAGCTTTCTTT.

The V gene is TRBV29-1, the J gene TRBJ1-4; D remains unclear. The V end lost 3 bases, the J end lost 12 bases, and 14 bases lay between the germline ends. The CDR3 is 12 residues long. CDR1 SQVTM and CDR2 ANQGSEA come from the germline V gene. CDR3 DNA: TGCAGCGTTGAGGCCACAACCGAGCAACTGTTTTTT. As protein: CSVEATTEQLFF.